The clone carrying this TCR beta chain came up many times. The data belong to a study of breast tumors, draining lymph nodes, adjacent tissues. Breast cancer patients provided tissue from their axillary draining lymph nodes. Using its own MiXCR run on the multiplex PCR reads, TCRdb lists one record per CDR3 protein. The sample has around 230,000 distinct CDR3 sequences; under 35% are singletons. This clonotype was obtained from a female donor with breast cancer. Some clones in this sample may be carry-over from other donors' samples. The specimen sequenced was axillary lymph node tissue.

The CDR3 protein is CASSSKEETQYF. The CDR3 DNA reads TGTGCCAGCAGTTCAAAAGAGGAGACCCAGTACTTC. V is TRBV7-6 and J is TRBJ2-5, with no clear D. This CDR3 is built from 12 residues. Germline-derived CDR1 and CDR2 are SGHVS and FNYEAQ. Between the trimmed V and J ends, which lost 6 bases and 5 bases, there was a span of 10 bases.